Below, 17 T cell receptor beta chains from the same sample are listed, as sequenced in a study of control samples from healthy donors and cancer patients. TCRdb keeps only in-frame clones here, not all; method: immunoSEQ multiplex PCR. The profile shows approximately 87,000 clones, 91% of them singletons. Sequenced input: blood. The receptors derive from a middle-aged man in good health.

The V and J genes are TRBV6-4 and TRBJ1-2; no clear D. This CDR3 spans 15 amino acids. The germline gives CDR1 MRHNA, CDR2 SNTAGT. V lost 2 bases and J 7 bases, leaving 17 bases between the germline ends. CDR3 sequence: CASSDTRTPRSGYTF. The CDR3 region has the DNA TGTGCCAGCAGTGACACGCGTACCCCCAGAAGTGGCTACACCTTC.

This clone was seen a few times. This chain links TRBV10-1 with TRBJ2-1; perhaps TRBD1 as D (6 bases). V dropped 2 bases and J dropped 9 bases, with 11 bases sitting between them. The CDR3 sequence is 13 residues long. Germline V lookup: CDR1 WNHNN, CDR2 SYGVQD (reference sequence). CDR3 in amino acids: CASSEMEQGEQFF. The DNA for the CDR3 is TGCGCCAGCAGTGAGATGGAACAGGGTGAGCAGTTCTTC.

The chain combines TRBV12-3 or TRBV12-4 with TRBJ2-4; TRBD2 agrees at 7 bases. CDR3 length: 12 amino acids. Trimming took 5 bases from V and 8 from J; bases not matched to a gene: 3. CDR3 DNA sequence: TGTGCCAGCAGTCCACGGGAGGACATTCAGTACTTC. Its protein is CASSPREDIQYF.

J is TRBJ1-3 and V is TRBV5-1; D gene ambiguous. The CDR3 runs 16 residues. Germline V gene lookup returns CDR1 SGHRS and CDR2 YFSETQ. Trimming took off 0 bases at V and 0 bases at J, with 10 bases between the two ends. This CDR3 reads CASSLDVPGSGNTIYF. In DNA form, the CDR3 reads TGCGCCAGCAGCTTGGATGTTCCGGGCTCTGGAAACACCATATATTTT.

This clone turned up a few times. This rearrangement joins TRBV3-1 (or the pseudogene TRBV3-2) to TRBJ1-6, with unresolved D. Trimming took 0 bases from V and 4 from J, leaving 1 base between them. The CDR3 contains 13 residues. The germline V gene encodes CDR1 LGHDT and CDR2 YNNKEL (reference sequence). CDR3 amino acids: CASSQDYNSPLHF. Written as DNA, the CDR3 is TGTGCCAGCAGCCAAGATTATAATTCACCCCTCCACTTT.

The V call is TRBV27, the J call TRBJ1-2, with unresolved D. The CDR3 contains 12 residues. With 6 bases removed from V and 6 bases from J, the gap between germline ends came to 11 bases. Germline V gene sequence: CDR1 MNHEY, CDR2 SMNVEV (reference sequence). The DNA for the CDR3 is TGTGCCAGCAGATCGACCTTGGATGGCTACACCTTC. It codes for CASRSTLDGYTF.

The chain employs TRBV5-6 and TRBJ1-6, with a possible D match to TRBD1 (5 bases). The CDR3 totals 15 residues. The germline CDR1 and CDR2 sequences are SGHDT and YYEEEE. V was shortened by 1 base and J by 10 bases, with 15 bases between the two germline ends. CDR3 sequence reads: CASSLWAPGGSPLHF. For the CDR3, the DNA is TGTGCCAGCAGCTTGTGGGCACCTGGGGGATCACCCCTCCACTTT.

V usage is TRBV27 and J usage is TRBJ1-6, with D perhaps TRBD1 (6 bases). Germline V gene sequence: CDR1 MNHEY, CDR2 SMNVEV (reference sequence). There are 18 residues in the CDR3. The germline V and J ends were trimmed by 0 bases and 0 bases, with 12 bases remaining between them. CDR3: CASSLSGGYSSYNSPLHF. The CDR3 DNA reads TGTGCCAGCAGTTTATCGGGGGGCTACAGCTCCTATAATTCACCCCTCCACTTT.

V gene TRBV27 combines with J gene TRBJ2-7, with no clear D. The V and J ends lost 3 bases and 3 bases respectively, with 9 bases between them. This CDR3 spans 13 amino acids. Germline CDR1 reads MNHEY; CDR2 reads SMNVEV (reference sequence). CDR3 nucleotide sequence: TGTGCCAGCAGTTTTTCCCCTATCTACGAGCAGTACTTC. This encodes CASSFSPIYEQYF.

The chain links TRBV5-1 to TRBJ2-7, with D possibly matching TRBD1 (6 bases). The CDR3 totals 14 residues. Germline lookup yields CDR1 SGHRS and CDR2 YFSETQ. The V end was cut by 3 bases, the J end by 3 bases, with 13 bases between. For the CDR3, the DNA is TGCGCCAGCAGCTGGGGGCTGGACAGCTACGAGCAGTACTTC. Amino acids: CASSWGLDSYEQYF.

The chain couples TRBV7-2 to TRBJ2-1, with D possibly called TRBD1 or TRBD2 (6 bases each). Germline loops: CDR1 SGHTA, CDR2 FQGNSA. There are 15 residues in the CDR3. The ends were cut back, 2 bases at V and 5 bases at J, with 13 bases in the middle. The CDR3 is CASSLRWGAHNEQFF. The CDR3 DNA reads TGTGCCAGCAGCTTAAGGTGGGGGGCTCACAATGAGCAGTTCTTC.

This clone has only a few counts. This rearrangement joins TRBV7-2 to TRBJ1-1; no clear D gene. Deletions cut 1 base from V and 7 bases from J, with 10 bases between. This CDR3 contains 13 residues. Germline V gene sequence: CDR1 SGHTA, CDR2 FQGNSA. In DNA, the CDR3 is TGTGCCAGCAGCTTAGAACTCCGGGTTGAAGCTTTCTTT. It yields the protein CASSLELRVEAFF.

Points on this clone: Because it lacks the conserved phenylalanine or tryptophan at the end, this CDR3 is likely a read error. The limits of the CDR3 on the DNA are not certain, so only TCRdb's listed CDR3 is given. The gene calls are TRBV30 and TRBJ2-7; whether TRBD1, the table's D call, matches the DNA was not checked. The germline V gene encodes CDR1 GTSNPN and CDR2 SVGIG (reference sequence). With termini counted, the CDR3 has 11 amino acids. The CDR3 sequence: CAWKTGTSGYL.

J is TRBJ1-1 and V is TRBV2; weak D call: TRBD1 (5 bases). Trimming took off 7 bases at V and 2 bases at J, with 11 bases between the two ends. CDR1 and CDR2 from the germline V gene are SNHLY and FYNNEI. The CDR3 has 13 residues. CDR3 nucleotide sequence: TGTGCCAGCACGAGGGGATCCAACACTGAAGCTTTCTTT. Translation: CASTRGSNTEAFF.

J is TRBJ2-2 and V is TRBV5-8; D unclear. The germline V gene encodes CDR1 SGHTS and CDR2 YDEGEE. The CDR3 is 14 residues long. Trimming cost V 1 base and J 4 bases, with 8 bases left between them. The CDR3 sequence: CASSLKGTTGELFF. In nucleotides, the CDR3 is TGTGCCAGCAGCTTGAAGGGAACCACCGGGGAGCTGTTTTTT.

This clone was picked up one time. V gene TRBV7-9 combines with J gene TRBJ1-2; TRBD1 agrees at 11 bases. Germline V gives CDR1 SEHNR, CDR2 FQNEAQ (reference sequence). V lost 4 bases, J lost 4 bases, and 5 bases stayed unmatched. This CDR3 has 15 residues. The CDR3 is CASSSGTGGTYGYTF. The CDR3 DNA sequence: TGTGCCAGCAGCTCCGGGACAGGGGGTACCTATGGCTACACCTTC.

The CDR3 sequence is CASSLAAGVNTEAFF. CDR3 bases: TGCGCCAGCAGCTTGGCAGCAGGGGTTAACACTGAAGCTTTCTTT. The chain combines TRBV5-1 with TRBJ1-1; D might be TRBD1 (6 bases). The germline V gene has CDR1 SGHRS and CDR2 YFSETQ. The V end lost 0 bases, the J end lost 2 bases, and 11 bases lay between the germline ends. The CDR3 extends over 15 amino acids.